Presented here are 31 T cell receptor beta chains from one specimen sequenced in a study of cytomegalovirus exposure and HLA in healthy donors. Using immunoSEQ multiplex PCR, the repertoire was profiled, and TCRdb retains in-frame clones only, with some absent. The data contain about 360,000 clones, 75% to 90% of them singletons. Source material: PBMCs. These receptors came from a woman aged 18-35 years in good health and CMV-seronegative.

The V and J genes are TRBV10-3 and TRBJ2-3, with D tentatively TRBD2 (5 bases). Deletions cut 9 bases from V and 0 bases from J, with 7 bases between. The CDR3 has 12 amino acids. CDR1 is ENHRY and CDR2 is SYGVKD in the germline V gene. CDR3 nucleotide sequence: TGTGCCATAAGGACTAGCACAGATACGCAGTATTTT. This translates into CAIRTSTDTQYF.

The chain is built from TRBV5-6 and TRBJ1-2, with D possibly TRBD1 on 5 matching bases. The V end was cut by 5 bases, the J end by 3 bases, with 11 bases between. The V gene's germline CDR1 is SGHDT and CDR2 YYEEEE. The CDR3 sequence is 13 residues long. The CDR3: CASSYDSYYGYTF. The CDR3 DNA reads TGTGCCAGCAGTTATGACAGTTACTATGGCTACACCTTC.

The rearrangement links TRBV28 to TRBJ1-2, with 10 nucleotides matching TRBD1. The V gene end was trimmed by 2 bases and the J gene end by 4 bases; junction bases not matched to a gene: 4. The CDR3 covers 15 residues. Germline assignment: CDR1 MDHEN and CDR2 SYDVKM. The CDR3 coding sequence is TGTGCCAGCAGTTTAAGGGACAGGGGCGGCTATGGCTACACCTTC. Its translation is CASSLRDRGGYGYTF.

J is TRBJ2-3 and V is TRBV11-2; D may be TRBD2 (5 bases). The germline gives CDR1 SGHAT, CDR2 FQNNGV. The V gene lost 5 bases and the J gene lost 9 bases, with 21 bases spanning the gap. The CDR3 totals 15 residues. Written as DNA, the CDR3 is TGTGCCAGCAGCGGAGGTTCGCTTTCCGCGGAGACGCAGTATTTT. Protein sequence: CASSGGSLSAETQYF.

The count of this clone is one. The genes are TRBV7-8 and TRBJ1-1, with TRBD1 as a possible D gene (6 bases). Germline V gene data show CDR1 as SGHVS and CDR2 as FQNEAQ. The CDR3 loop spans 15 amino acids. V was cut by 1 base and J by 4 bases, with 13 bases left in between. CDR3 nucleotide sequence: TGTGCCAGCAGCTTAGGAAAAGGGGGTGGCACTGAAGCTTTCTTT. Protein product: CASSLGKGGGTEAFF. Looking up the rest from reference TRBV7-8 and TRBJ1-1 gives the full variable domain: GAGVSQSPRYKVAKRGQDVALRCDPISGHVSLFWYQQALGQGPEFLTYFQNEAQLDKSGLPSDRFFAERPEGSVSTLKIQRTQQEDSAVYLCASSLGKGGGTEAFFGQGTRLTVV.

The CDR3 spells CASSLSGGAMYYNEQFF. Here the CDR3 DNA reads TGCGCCAGCAGCCTCAGCGGGGGGGCGATGTATTACAATGAGCAGTTCTTC. This chain links TRBV4-1 with TRBJ2-1; 10 nucleotides match TRBD2. Germline CDR1 and CDR2: MGHRA and YSYEKL. The CDR3 is 17 residues long. Losses at the gene ends were 4 bases for V and 4 bases for J; bases not matched to a gene: 10.

The chain couples TRBV5-1 to TRBJ2-2; D might be TRBD2 (5 bases). The CDR3 is 15 amino acids. Germline lookup yields CDR1 SGHRS and CDR2 YFSETQ. V lost 2 bases and J 5 bases, leaving 13 bases between the germline ends. DNA of the CDR3: TGCGCCAGCAGCTTCGGATCAACGGGGACCGGGGAGCTGTTTTTT. The encoded protein is CASSFGSTGTGELFF.

The chain uses TRBV28 and TRBJ1-5, with 9 positions matching TRBD1. The length of the CDR3 is 15 residues. J gave up 7 bases and V 5 bases, and 9 bases lay outside the gene matches. Germline V gene sequence: CDR1 MDHEN, CDR2 SYDVKM. The CDR3 reads CASSPTGGVGQPQHF. The CDR3 DNA sequence: TGTGCCAGCAGTCCAACAGGGGGCGTCGGCCAGCCCCAGCATTTT.

The chain joins TRBV7-2 to TRBJ2-7, with D possibly TRBD2 on 5 matching bases. Germline CDR1 reads SGHTA; CDR2 reads FQGNSA. The CDR3 length is 13 residues. The CDR3 nucleotides are TGTGCTACGGGCGCCGGGGACTCCTACGAGCAGTACTTC. It yields the protein CATGAGDSYEQYF. Based on the CDR3 plus reference TRBV7-2 and TRBJ2-7, the full variable domain is GAGVSQSPSNKVTEKGKDVELRCDPISGHTALYWYRQSLGQGLEFLIYFQGNSAPDKSGLPSDRFSAERTGGSVSTLTIQRTQQEDSAVYLCATGAGDSYEQYFGPGTRLTVT.

This clone turned up a few times. The chain couples TRBV18 to TRBJ2-3; D possibly corresponds to TRBD2 (7 bases). There are 14 residues in the CDR3. Germline V gives CDR1 KGHSH, CDR2 LQKENI. The V end was cut by 3 bases, the J end by 4 bases, with 11 bases between. Here the CDR3 reads CASSPWGGADTQYF. CDR3 nucleotide sequence: TGTGCCAGCTCACCGTGGGGGGGCGCAGATACGCAGTATTTT.

This chain connects TRBV7-3 to TRBJ2-7; D might be TRBD1 (6 bases). CDR1 and CDR2 from the germline V gene are SGHTA and FQGTGA. V was clipped by 2 bases and J by 2 bases, with 13 bases between them. This CDR3 is 15 amino acids long. CDR3 sequence reads: CASSLGSGAAYEQYF. The CDR3 region has the DNA TGTGCCAGCAGCTTAGGGTCAGGGGCCGCCTACGAGCAGTACTTC. Full variable domain (missing parts from reference TRBV7-3 and TRBJ2-7): GAGVSQTPSNKVTEKGKYVELRCDPISGHTALYWYRQSLGQGPEFLIYFQGTGAADDSGLPNDRFFAVRPEGSVSTLKIQRTERGDSAVYLCASSLGSGAAYEQYFGPGTRLTVT.

This clone occurred a few times. Sequence at one end of the junction differs from germline and may be a read error. V and J are TRBV5-8 and TRBJ1-4; 7 bases agree with TRBD1. CDR3 length: 9 amino acids. Germline loops: CDR1 SGHTS, CDR2 YDEGEE. CDR3 nucleotide sequence: TGTGCCAGCAGCCGGGACAGCACTTTT. This encodes CASSRDSTF.

The V gene is TRBV27, the J gene TRBJ2-7; D is perhaps TRBD1 (5 bases). In germline, CDR1 is MNHEY, CDR2 SMNVEV (reference sequence). The CDR3 totals 15 residues. Trimming removed 5 bases at V and 2 bases at J, with 16 bases between. CDR3 nucleotide sequence: TGTGCCAGCAGTCTTATCCACCGACAGCCCTACGAGCAGTACTTC. Encoded protein: CASSLIHRQPYEQYF.

The chain couples TRBV27 to TRBJ1-2, with 10 bases that match TRBD1. Per the germline V gene, CDR1 is MNHEY and CDR2 is SMNVEV (reference sequence). This CDR3 comprises 15 residues. V trimming: 5 bases; J trimming: 4 bases; junction bases outside the gene matches: 7. The CDR3 DNA sequence: TGTGCCAGCAGTCGCTTGACAGGGGGCATCTATGGCTACACCTTC. It encodes CASSRLTGGIYGYTF.

The DNA for the CDR3 is TGTGCCAGCAGTGCCGACAAGACTGAAGCTTTCTTT. Amino acid sequence: CASSADKTEAFF. This sequence joins TRBV2 and TRBJ1-1; D gene ambiguous. V lost 4 bases to trimming and J lost 5 bases, with 8 bases between them. CDR1 SNHLY and CDR2 FYNNEI come from the germline V gene. The CDR3 extends over 12 amino acids.

The V and J genes are TRBV10-1 and TRBJ1-6, with TRBD1 matching 7 bases. The CDR3 loop spans 14 amino acids. After removal of 6 bases from V and 7 bases from J, the junction contained 6 bases not matched to a gene. Germline V gene data show CDR1 as WNHNN and CDR2 as SYGVQD (reference sequence). Written as DNA, the CDR3 is TGCGCCAGCAGAGGGGACAGCCTAAATTCACCCCTCCACTTT. This translates into CASRGDSLNSPLHF.

The gene calls are TRBV4-1 and TRBJ1-5; 7 nucleotides line up with TRBD1. CDR3 size: 16 residues. CDR1 and CDR2 (germline): MGHRA, YSYEKL. After removal of 3 bases from V and 3 bases from J, the junction contained 8 bases not matched to a gene. The CDR3: CASSHPHDRDNQPQHF. The CDR3 DNA sequence: TGCGCCAGCAGCCATCCTCATGACAGGGACAATCAGCCCCAGCATTTT.

The chain uses TRBV18 and TRBJ2-7; D is perhaps TRBD1 (5 bases). This CDR3 is 16 amino acids long. Trimming shortened V by 1 base and J by 3 bases, and 16 bases separated the two germline ends. The germline V gene encodes CDR1 KGHSH and CDR2 LQKENI. In DNA form, the CDR3 reads TGTGCCAGCTCACCACAGTCGGACCCCAGGGACTACGAGCAGTACTTC. This translates into CASSPQSDPRDYEQYF.

This chain joins TRBV6-5 and TRBJ2-7; 7 positions agree with TRBD2. Germline V gives CDR1 MNHEY, CDR2 SVGAGI. With 11 bases clipped from V and 3 bases from J, the junction kept 7 bases outside the gene matches. This CDR3 contains 12 residues. CDR3 loop: CAARGDFYEQYF. CDR3 bases: TGTGCCGCCCGGGGGGATTTCTACGAGCAGTACTTC.

The genes are TRBV13 and TRBJ2-3; D is undetermined. The CDR3 is 15 amino acids. The V end lost 2 bases, the J end lost 1 base, and 10 bases lay between the germline ends. In germline, CDR1 is PRHDT, CDR2 FYEKMQ (reference sequence). CDR3 sequence reads: CASSLRVKGTDTQYF. For the CDR3, the DNA is TGTGCCAGCAGCTTACGGGTGAAGGGCACAGATACGCAGTATTTT.

The rearrangement links TRBV9 to TRBJ2-1, with 7 bases fitting TRBD2. The germline V gene encodes CDR1 SGDLS and CDR2 YYNGEE. Trimming took 0 bases from V and 4 from J; bases not matched to a gene: 4. The CDR3 runs 15 residues. The CDR3 loop is CASSVVTSEYNEQFF. CDR3 bases: TGTGCCAGCAGCGTAGTTACTAGCGAATACAATGAGCAGTTCTTC.

In this sample, this clone turned up once. V is TRBV5-1 and J is TRBJ1-2, with D unclear. The CDR3 totals 14 residues. V lost 0 bases and J 3 bases, leaving 9 bases between the germline ends. Germline lookup yields CDR1 SGHRS and CDR2 YFSETQ. The CDR3 sequence: CASSLADWDYGYTF. In DNA form, the CDR3 reads TGCGCCAGCAGCTTGGCCGACTGGGACTATGGCTACACCTTC. The variable domain in full, with the rest retrieved from reference TRBV5-1 and TRBJ1-2, is KAGVTQTPRYLIKTRGQQVTLSCSPISGHRSVSWYQQTPGQGLQFLFEYFSETQRNKGNFPGRFSGRQFSNSRSEMNVSTLELGDSALYLCASSLADWDYGYTFGSGTRLTVV.

The chain links TRBV25-1 to TRBJ2-1; D possibly corresponds to TRBD2 (5 bases). Trimming took off 7 bases at V and 7 bases at J, with 11 bases between the two ends. This CDR3 region has 12 residues. Germline CDR1 is MGHDK and CDR2 is SYGVNS. DNA for the CDR3: TGTGCCAGCAATTTGTGGGAGAATGAGCAGTTCTTC. This codes for CASNLWENEQFF.

In nucleotides, the CDR3 is TGTGCCAGCGGCCCTAGGACTAGTGGGAGTTTCAATGAGCAGTTCTTC. Its translation: CASGPRTSGSFNEQFF. The V call is TRBV9, the J call TRBJ2-1, with 7 nucleotides matching TRBD2. V lost 7 bases to trimming and J lost 6 bases; unmatched junction nucleotides: 16. This CDR3 comprises 16 residues. CDR1 SGDLS and CDR2 YYNGEE come from the germline V gene.

The V call is TRBV7-9, the J call TRBJ2-7; unclear D gene. The CDR3 loop spans 13 amino acids. Deletions cut 0 bases from V and 2 bases from J, with 5 bases between. The germline CDR1 and CDR2 sequences are SEHNR and FQNEAQ (reference sequence). For the CDR3, the DNA is TGTGCCAGCAGCTTAGCGGCCGCCTACGAGCAGTACTTC. Its protein is CASSLAAAYEQYF.

The J gene is TRBJ1-2, the V gene TRBV28, with D possibly matching TRBD1 (5 bases). Germline V lookup: CDR1 MDHEN, CDR2 SYDVKM. Trimming stripped 7 bases from V and 4 bases from J, with 19 bases between. The CDR3 spans 15 residues. The CDR3 reads CASNSPGRRGYGYTF. DNA of the CDR3: TGTGCCAGCAATTCACCAGGGAGGAGGGGCTATGGCTACACCTTC.

This clone was observed many times. This sequence joins TRBV18 and TRBJ1-2, with TRBD1 as a possible D gene (6 bases). The CDR3 consists of 15 residues. The germline CDR1 and CDR2 sequences are KGHSH and LQKENI. V shed 0 bases and J shed 0 bases, with 8 bases lying between them. Written as DNA, the CDR3 is TGTGCCAGCTCACCACCACAGGGACCTAACTATGGCTACACCTTC. Its translation: CASSPPQGPNYGYTF.

The chain has TRBV28 and TRBJ2-3, with TRBD2 as a possible D gene (5 bases). The germline V gene has CDR1 MDHEN and CDR2 SYDVKM. V lost 2 bases and J lost 5, with 11 bases in between. The CDR3 runs 14 residues. The CDR3 reads CASSLARRGDTQYF. The DNA for the CDR3 is TGTGCCAGCAGTTTAGCGAGACGGGGAGATACGCAGTATTTT.

The V call is TRBV7-3, the J call TRBJ2-1; TRBD2 matches 7 bases. The germline V gene has CDR1 SGHTA and CDR2 FQGTGA. The CDR3 has 17 residues. With 1 base clipped from V and 5 bases from J, the junction kept 11 bases outside the gene matches. The CDR3 loop reads CASSLRGRLAENNEQFF. DNA for the CDR3: TGTGCCAGCAGCTTAAGGGGTCGCCTAGCGGAAAACAATGAGCAGTTCTTC. The variable domain in full, with the rest retrieved from reference TRBV7-3 and TRBJ2-1, is GAGVSQTPSNKVTEKGKYVELRCDPISGHTALYWYRQSLGQGPEFLIYFQGTGAADDSGLPNDRFFAVRPEGSVSTLKIQRTERGDSAVYLCASSLRGRLAENNEQFFGPGTRLTVL.

As to this clone: Other DNA variants within this sample encode the same CDR3. The chain couples TRBV5-1 to TRBJ2-7; 9 bases align to TRBD1. The CDR3 is made up of 14 amino acids. V gave up 2 bases and J gave up 4 bases; unmatched junction bases: 4. Germline-derived CDR1 and CDR2 are SGHRS and YFSETQ. The CDR3 DNA follows: TGCGCCAGCAGCTTAGGTGGACAGGGGTACGAGCAGTACTTC. It encodes CASSLGGQGYEQYF.

The chain employs TRBV4-1 and TRBJ2-5; TRBD1 matches at 7 bases. The CDR3 length is 15 residues. Germline V gives CDR1 MGHRA, CDR2 YSYEKL. V shed 3 bases, J shed 1 base, and the junction held 5 bases outside the gene matches. The chain's CDR3 is CASSHGYRGQETQYF. CDR3 in DNA: TGCGCCAGCAGCCATGGGTACAGGGGCCAAGAGACCCAGTACTTC.